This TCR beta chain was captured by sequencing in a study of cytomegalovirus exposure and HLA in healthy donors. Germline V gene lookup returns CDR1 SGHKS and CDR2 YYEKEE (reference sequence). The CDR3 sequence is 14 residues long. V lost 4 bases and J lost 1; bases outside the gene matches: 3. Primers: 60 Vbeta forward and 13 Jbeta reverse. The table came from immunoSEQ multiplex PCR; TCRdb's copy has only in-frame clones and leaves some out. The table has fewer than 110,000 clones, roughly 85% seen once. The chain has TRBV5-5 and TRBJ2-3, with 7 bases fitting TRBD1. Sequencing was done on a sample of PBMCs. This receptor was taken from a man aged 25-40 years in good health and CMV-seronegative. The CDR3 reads CASSLDRGTDTQYF. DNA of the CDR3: TGTGCCAGCAGCCTCGACAGGGGCACAGATACGCAGTATTTT.